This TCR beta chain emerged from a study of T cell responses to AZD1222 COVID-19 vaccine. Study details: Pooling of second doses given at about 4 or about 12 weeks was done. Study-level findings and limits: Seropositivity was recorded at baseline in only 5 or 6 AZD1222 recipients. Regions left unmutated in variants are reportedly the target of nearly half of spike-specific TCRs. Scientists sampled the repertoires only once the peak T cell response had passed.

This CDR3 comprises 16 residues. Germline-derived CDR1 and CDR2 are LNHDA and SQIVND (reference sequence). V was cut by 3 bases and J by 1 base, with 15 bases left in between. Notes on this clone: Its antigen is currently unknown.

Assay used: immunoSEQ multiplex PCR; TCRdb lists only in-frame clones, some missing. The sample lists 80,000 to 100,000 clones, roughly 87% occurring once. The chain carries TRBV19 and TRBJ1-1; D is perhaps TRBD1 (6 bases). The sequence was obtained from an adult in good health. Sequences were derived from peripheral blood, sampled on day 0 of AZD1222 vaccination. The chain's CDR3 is CASSIKTPRGNTEAFF. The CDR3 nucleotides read TGTGCCAGTAGTATCAAAACCCCCAGGGGGAACACTGAAGCTTTCTTT.